This T cell receptor (beta chain) was obtained from a study of T cell changes during pregnancy in multiple sclerosis. Some clones are missing from TCRdb's copy, which holds only in-frame ones; the method was immunoSEQ multiplex PCR. Here the sample spans around 59,000 clones, around 92% being singletons. This material consisted of peripheral blood, taken in the first trimester of pregnancy. The clonotype comes from a female donor with multiple sclerosis, enrolled in a pregnancy study.

This chain's CDR3 is CASSQLHSPGGSEQFF. Written as DNA, the CDR3 is TGTGCCAGCAGCCAATTACACTCTCCGGGGGGATCTGAGCAGTTCTTC. J is TRBJ2-1 and V is TRBV7-2; 7 nucleotides line up with TRBD2. Germline values: CDR1 SGHTA, CDR2 FQGNSA. V shed 5 bases, J shed 9 bases, and the junction held 16 bases outside the gene matches. There are 16 residues in the CDR3.